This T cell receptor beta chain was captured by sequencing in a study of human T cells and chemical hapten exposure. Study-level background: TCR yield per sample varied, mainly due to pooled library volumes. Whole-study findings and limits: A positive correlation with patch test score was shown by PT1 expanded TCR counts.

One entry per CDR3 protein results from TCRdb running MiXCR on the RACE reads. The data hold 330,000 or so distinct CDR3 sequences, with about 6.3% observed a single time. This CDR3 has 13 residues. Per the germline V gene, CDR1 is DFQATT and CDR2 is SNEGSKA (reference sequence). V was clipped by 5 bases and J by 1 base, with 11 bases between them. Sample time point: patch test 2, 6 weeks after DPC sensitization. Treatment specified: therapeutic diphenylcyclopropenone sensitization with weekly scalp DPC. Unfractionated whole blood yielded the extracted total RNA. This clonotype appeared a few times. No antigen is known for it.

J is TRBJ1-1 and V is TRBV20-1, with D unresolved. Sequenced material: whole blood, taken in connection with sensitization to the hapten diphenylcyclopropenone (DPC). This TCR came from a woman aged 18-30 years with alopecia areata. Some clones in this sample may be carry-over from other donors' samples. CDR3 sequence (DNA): TGCAGTGCTTGGTCGGGGAGGAACACTGAAGCTTTCTTT. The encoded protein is CSAWSGRNTEAFF.